A selection of T cell receptor beta chains follows, all from one sample in a study of response to subunit inactivated influenza vaccine. TCRdb passed the RT-PCR reads through MiXCR, listing each CDR3 protein once. Altogether 180,000 or so distinct CDR3 sequences are present, 9.5% to 15% being singletons, with the ten largest covering 25% to 35%. The same data also contributed to another study, on T cells expressing NK-cell markers.

This sample comprised CD8+ T cells sorted from PBMCs, obtained roughly 12 days after vaccination. The source is a middle-aged man who received an inactivated influenza vaccine. CDR3s leave out the opening cysteine and the closing phenylalanine or tryptophan.

v_call	j_call	cdr3_aa
TRBV15	TRBJ2-2	ATLMIGGSTGELF
TRBV29-1	TRBJ2-2	SVVGSGTAGELF
TRBV5-6	TRBJ2-7	ASSPGIHNEQY
TRBV15	TRBJ2-3	ATSRGDRDTDTQY
TRBV5-1	TRBJ2-7	ASSLDTRITTYEQY
TRBV18	TRBJ2-3	ASSPPVGGGATDTQY
TRBV9	TRBJ1-2	ASSVGRENYGYT
TRBV28	TRBJ2-5	ASSLSGREY
TRBV6-2/TRBV6-3	TRBJ2-1	ASSYINGYNEQF
TRBV27	TRBJ2-7	ATSDSYEQY
TRBV4-2	TRBJ1-2	ASSQVAGAIVGYT
TRBV6-2/TRBV6-3	TRBJ2-2	ASSYSSHGGLF
TRBV29-1	TRBJ2-7	SVEASPSYEQY
TRBV7-8	TRBJ2-7	ASSLDTGGYEQY
TRBV6-5	TRBJ2-3	ASSSRTRTDTQY
TRBV6-1	TRBJ2-7	ASSIGTRTYEQY
TRBV9	TRBJ2-3	ASSVATLAGDTQY
TRBV20-1	TRBJ2-2	SAGSPGELF
TRBV29-1	TRBJ1-1	SVGTGLTEAF
TRBV7-6	TRBJ2-1	ASSLLGTGEF
TRBV7-9	TRBJ1-2	ASSLGGQLLYGYT
TRBV20-1	TRBJ2-7	SASGTVTYEQY
TRBV4-3	TRBJ2-7	ASSQVQSYEQY
TRBV3-1	TRBJ1-1	AARARGENTEAF
TRBV20-1	TRBJ1-1	SARGYRLNTEAF
TRBV15	TRBJ1-4	ATRGVANEKLF
TRBV9	TRBJ2-7	ASSVGSGATYEQY
TRBV2	TRBJ2-1	ASSQMTGLHYNEQF
TRBV7-2	TRBJ2-2	ASSNRAGLAYTGELF
TRBV6-5	TRBJ2-1	ASSLDGNNEQF
TRBV4-3	TRBJ2-7	ASSPVAGGLYEQY
TRBV18	TRBJ1-5	ASSPPRAPSQH
TRBV7-6	TRBJ1-2	ASSFQGLRGYT
TRBV27	TRBJ2-7	ASRLLGQESYEQY
TRBV20-1	TRBJ1-1	SARDLGGRQMNTEAF
TRBV15	TRBJ2-1	ATSIKLVYEQF
TRBV29-1	TRBJ2-7	SVEDPSLEQY
TRBV7-6	TRBJ2-7	ASSLVSGGNYEQY
TRBV2	TRBJ2-1	ASSSGTGDEQF
TRBV12-3/TRBV12-4	TRBJ2-5	ASSPTALQETQY
TRBV3-1	TRBJ2-5	ASSQSTSGIGETQY
TRBV7-9	TRBJ1-1	ASSLNGQGIEAF
TRBV27	TRBJ1-2	ASSWAPGGDNYGYT
TRBV9	TRBJ1-5	ASSVGGSSNQPQH
TRBV11-1	TRBJ2-2	ASTPLPGELF
TRBV28	TRBJ2-1	ASSPPGLAGGYNEQF
TRBV5-6	TRBJ2-2	ASSLAGFNTGELF
TRBV29-1	TRBJ2-7	SVEVQDSYEQY
TRBV28	TRBJ2-1	SVEGTYNEQF
TRBV27	TRBJ1-6	ASSPYNSPLH
TRBV7-7	TRBJ2-2	ASSFLAGDYGAGELF
TRBV5-6	TRBJ2-5	ASSLGLAGATV
TRBV3-1	TRBJ2-6	ASSQWSSSGANVLT
TRBV24-1	TRBJ2-1	ATSEVAGDNEQF
TRBV19	TRBJ2-5	ASSPRLVETQY
TRBV7-9	TRBJ1-1	ASSLRQGGTEAF
TRBV6-5	TRBJ2-3	ASSYSFQGPLADTQY
TRBV29-1	TRBJ2-1	SGRGSYNEQF
TRBV9	TRBJ1-1	ASSVGRSYTEAF
TRBV3-1	TRBJ2-1	ASSPKAHVLAGGSNEQF